This T cell receptor (beta chain) was sequenced in a study of CD8+CD57+ T cells in acquired aplastic anemia. Study context: An average of approximately 3.2 ug of DNA was obtained from sorted CD4+ and CD8+ cells. Overall study findings and caveats: Simpson's diversity of CD8+ cells was not significantly different in patients compared with controls.

Investigators profiled TCR beta VDJ and CDR3 from genomic DNA template. TCRdb independently ran MiXCR on the reads; one entry per CDR3 protein. The data show under 500,000 distinct CDR3 sequences, less than 35% seen once. The trim removed 6 bases at V and 5 bases at J, leaving 8 bases unmatched. CDR1 MNHNS and CDR2 SASEGT come from the germline V gene. The CDR3 consists of 15 residues. This clonotype appeared a few times. No antigen is known for it. For sequencing, patients were chosen who had shown expansion of CD8+CD57+ cells by flow cytometry. There was no therapy given to any patient before the blood sampling took place.

The clonotype comes from a human donor with aplastic anemia. The chain couples TRBV6-1 to TRBJ2-5; 11 nucleotides match TRBD1. The specimen was sorted CD4+, CD8+, or CD8+CD57+ T cells (not recorded which) from PBMCs. The chain's CDR3 is CASSLSDRGLETQYF. CDR3 in DNA: TGTGCCAGCAGCCTTTCGGACAGGGGGCTTGAGACCCAGTACTTC.